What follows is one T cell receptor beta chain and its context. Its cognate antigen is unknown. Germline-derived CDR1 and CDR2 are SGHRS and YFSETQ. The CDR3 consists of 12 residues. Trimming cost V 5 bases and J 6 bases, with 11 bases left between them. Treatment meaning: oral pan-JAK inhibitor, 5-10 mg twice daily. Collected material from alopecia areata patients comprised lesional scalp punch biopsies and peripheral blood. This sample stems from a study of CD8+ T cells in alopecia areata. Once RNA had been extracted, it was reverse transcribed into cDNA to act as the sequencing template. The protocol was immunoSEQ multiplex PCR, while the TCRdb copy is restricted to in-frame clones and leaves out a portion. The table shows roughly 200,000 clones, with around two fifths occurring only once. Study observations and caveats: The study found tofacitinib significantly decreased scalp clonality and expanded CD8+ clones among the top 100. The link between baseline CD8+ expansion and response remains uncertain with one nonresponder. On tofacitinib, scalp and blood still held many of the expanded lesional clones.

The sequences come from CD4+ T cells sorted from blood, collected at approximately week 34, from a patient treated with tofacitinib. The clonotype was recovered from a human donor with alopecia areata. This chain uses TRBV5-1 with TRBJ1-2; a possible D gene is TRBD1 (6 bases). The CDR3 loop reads CASSWDTNGYTF. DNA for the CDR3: TGCGCCAGCAGTTGGGACACGAATGGCTACACCTTC. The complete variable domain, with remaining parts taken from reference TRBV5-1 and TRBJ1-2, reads KAGVTQTPRYLIKTRGQQVTLSCSPISGHRSVSWYQQTPGQGLQFLFEYFSETQRNKGNFPGRFSGRQFSNSRSEMNVSTLELGDSALYLCASSWDTNGYTFGSGTRLTVV.